The 8 T cell receptor beta chains in this list originate from one sample, sequenced in a study of identical twins. TCRdb reprocessed the 5' RACE reads via MiXCR and lists one record per CDR3 protein. The profile shows 400,000 to 550,000 distinct CDR3 sequences, 20% to 25% of them singletons. This sample was also put to use in a study of T cells expressing NK-cell markers.

Sequenced input: CD4+ T cells sorted from blood. The receptors shown here come from a woman under 30 in good health.

V usage is TRBV18 and J usage is TRBJ1-2; D is uncertain. This CDR3 spans 14 amino acids. The germline V and J ends were trimmed by 3 bases and 7 bases, with 15 bases remaining between them. Germline V gene sequence: CDR1 KGHSH, CDR2 LQKENI. For the CDR3, the DNA is TGTGCCAGCTCACCGCCGGACGGAGCTATTGGCTACACCTTC. This codes for CASSPPDGAIGYTF.

The rearrangement joins TRBV9 to TRBJ2-5; D possibly corresponds to TRBD2 (6 bases). CDR3 length: 14 residues. V was cut by 5 bases and J by 4 bases, with 15 bases left in between. Germline CDR1 SGDLS, CDR2 YYNGEE. The CDR3 nucleotides are TGTGCCAGCAGTTTGTCGGGAGCAATAGAGACCCAGTACTTC. This codes for CASSLSGAIETQYF.

V is TRBV20-1 and J is TRBJ2-1, with 7 bases that match TRBD2. The CDR3 length is 16 residues. Per germline, CDR1 DFQATT and CDR2 SNEGSKA (reference sequence). With 0 bases clipped from V and 0 bases from J, the junction kept 5 bases outside the gene matches. Here the CDR3 reads CSARDFGLVSYNEQFF. CDR3 coding DNA: TGCAGTGCTAGAGATTTTGGACTAGTCTCCTACAATGAGCAGTTCTTC.

This clonotype has a handful of counts. This sequence joins TRBV10-3 and TRBJ2-2; no reliable D call. Trimming left V 10 bases short and J 0 bases short, with 6 bases between. CDR1 and CDR2 from the germline V gene are ENHRY and SYGVKD. This CDR3 spans 12 amino acids. The CDR3 DNA reads as TGTGCCACTTCCACGAACACCGGGGAGCTGTTTTTT. Translated, it gives CATSTNTGELFF.

The chain couples TRBV29-1 to TRBJ2-5, with 10 positions matching TRBD1. The V gene's germline CDR1 is SQVTM and CDR2 ANQGSEA. CDR3 length: 16 amino acids. J lost 4 bases, V lost 7 bases, and 15 bases had no gene match. In DNA form, the CDR3 reads TGCAGCGCTGACCTTCGGGACAGGGGAGGAGGAGAGACCCAGTACTTC. This encodes CSADLRDRGGGETQYF.

This clonotype was counted a single time. This chain joins TRBV20-1 and TRBJ1-1, with TRBD1 identical over 12 bases. The CDR3 runs 13 residues. The V segment lost 6 bases and the J segment 1 base; nucleotides outside the gene matches: 0. Germline V gives CDR1 DFQATT, CDR2 SNEGSKA (reference sequence). The CDR3 region is CSAGQGANTEAFF. The CDR3, as DNA: TGCAGTGCGGGACAGGGGGCGAACACTGAAGCTTTCTTT.

The rearrangement uses TRBV5-4 and TRBJ2-5; TRBD1 is a possible D gene (5 bases). The CDR3 is made up of 13 amino acids. Between the trimmed V and J ends, which lost 4 bases and 9 bases, there was a span of 16 bases. Looked up from germline, CDR1 is SGHNT and CDR2 is YYREEE (reference sequence). The CDR3 is CASSQDSKGSQYF. In DNA form, the CDR3 reads TGTGCCAGCAGCCAAGACAGCAAAGGGTCCCAGTACTTC.

The chain links TRBV12-3 or TRBV12-4 to TRBJ1-2; TRBD1 might be the D (5 bases). The ends were cut back, 11 bases at V and 3 bases at J, with 22 bases in the middle. This CDR3 region has 15 residues. CDR3 bases: TGTGCCGGTTCCCGGAGGACACTGCTTGACTATGGCTACACCTTC. This sequence encodes CAGSRRTLLDYGYTF.